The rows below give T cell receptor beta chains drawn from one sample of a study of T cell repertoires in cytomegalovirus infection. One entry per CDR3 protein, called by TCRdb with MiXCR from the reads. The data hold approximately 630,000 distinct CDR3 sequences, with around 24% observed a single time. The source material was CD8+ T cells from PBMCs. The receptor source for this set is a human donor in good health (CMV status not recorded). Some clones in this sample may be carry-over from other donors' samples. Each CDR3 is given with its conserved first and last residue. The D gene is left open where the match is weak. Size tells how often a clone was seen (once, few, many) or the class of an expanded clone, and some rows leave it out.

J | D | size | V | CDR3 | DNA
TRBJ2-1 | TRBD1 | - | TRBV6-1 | CASMGDSPYNEQFF | TGTGCCTCGATGGGGGACAGCCCCTACAATGAGCAGTTCTTC
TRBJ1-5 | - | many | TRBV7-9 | CASSLTDSNQPQHF | TGTGCCAGCAGCTTAACAGATAGCAATCAGCCCCAGCATTTT
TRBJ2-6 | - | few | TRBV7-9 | CASGYGGYGANVLTF | TGTGCCAGCGGATATGGGGGTTATGGGGCCAACGTCCTGACTTTC
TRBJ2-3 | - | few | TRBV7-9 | CASSGEEGATDTQYF | TGTGCCAGCAGCGGAGAGGAGGGGGCAACAGATACGCAGTATTTT
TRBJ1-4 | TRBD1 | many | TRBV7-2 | CASSLGTGFLEKLFF | TGTGCCAGCAGCCTAGGGACAGGGTTCCTCGAAAAACTGTTTTTT
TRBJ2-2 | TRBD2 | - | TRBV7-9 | CASWGGPTNTGELFF | TGTGCCAGCTGGGGGGGTCCCACGAACACCGGGGAGCTGTTTTTT
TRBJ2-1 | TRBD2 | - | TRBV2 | CASSEGAGAYNEQFF | TGTGCCAGCAGTGAAGGGGCGGGGGCCTACAATGAGCAGTTCTTC
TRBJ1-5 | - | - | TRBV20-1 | CSARPRQPSMSNQPQHF | TGCAGTGCCCGACCCCGACAGCCAAGTATGAGCAATCAGCCCCAGCATTTT
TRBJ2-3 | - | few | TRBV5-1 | CASSTVLGGGTDTQYF | TGCGCCAGCAGCACCGTTCTCGGGGGCGGGACAGATACGCAGTATTTT
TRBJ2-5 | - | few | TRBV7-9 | CASSPRGAGRETQYF | TGTGCCAGCAGCCCACGGGGCGCGGGGCGAGAGACCCAGTACTTC
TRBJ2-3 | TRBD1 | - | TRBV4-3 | CASSQDWVPGDRGDTQYF | TGCGCCAGCAGCCAAGATTGGGTGCCCGGAGACAGGGGTGATACGCAGTATTTT
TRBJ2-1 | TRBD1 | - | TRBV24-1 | CATSDRTGRRIGSYNEQFF | TGTGCCACCAGTGATCGGACAGGGAGAAGGATTGGCTCCTACAATGAGCAGTTCTTC
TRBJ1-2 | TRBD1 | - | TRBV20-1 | CNARDPYRGVYGYTF | TGCAATGCTAGAGATCCATACAGGGGAGTGTATGGCTACACCTTC
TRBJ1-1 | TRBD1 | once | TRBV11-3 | CASSIQGAVSTEAFF | TGTGCCAGCAGCATACAGGGGGCTGTGAGCACTGAAGCTTTCTTT
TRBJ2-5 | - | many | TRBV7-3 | CASSFSGARGQETQYF | TGTGCCAGCAGCTTCTCGGGGGCCAGGGGTCAAGAGACCCAGTACTTC
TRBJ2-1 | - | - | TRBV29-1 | CSSSAGAADEQFF | TGCAGCTCCAGCGCGGGGGCCGCAGATGAGCAGTTCTTC
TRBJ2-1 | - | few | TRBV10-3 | CAISGGAGSLDEQFF | TGTGCCATCAGTGGGGGGGCGGGATCCCTCGATGAGCAGTTCTTC
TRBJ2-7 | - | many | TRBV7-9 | CASSLADKPYEQYF | TGTGCCAGCAGCTTAGCTGACAAGCCCTACGAGCAGTACTTC
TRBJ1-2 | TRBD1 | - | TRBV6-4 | CASSPDRSSRPHGYTF | TGTGCCAGCAGCCCGGACAGGAGTTCGAGGCCTCATGGCTACACCTTC
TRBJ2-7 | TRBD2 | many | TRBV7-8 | CASSLVAGDYEQYF | TGTGCCAGCAGCTTAGTAGCGGGGGACTACGAGCAGTACTTC
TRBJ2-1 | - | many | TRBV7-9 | CASSPKTAGLSYNEQFF | TGTGCCAGCAGCCCTAAAACGGCCGGATTATCCTACAATGAGCAGTTCTTC
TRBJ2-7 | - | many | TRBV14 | CASATGKSYEQYF | TGTGCCAGTGCCACAGGCAAGAGCTACGAGCAGTACTTC
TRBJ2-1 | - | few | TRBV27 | CASSLTLTPYNEQFF | TGTGCCAGCAGTTTAACTTTAACCCCCTACAATGAGCAGTTCTTC
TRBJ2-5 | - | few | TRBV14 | CASSQERGYPETQYF | TGTGCCAGCAGCCAAGAAAGGGGTTATCCAGAGACCCAGTACTTC